One sample yielded the 30 T cell receptor beta chains listed below, sequenced in a study of T cells in narcolepsy. The method was immunoSEQ multiplex PCR; TCRdb's version includes in-frame clones alone and lacks a portion of them. The table lists 32,000 or so clones, around 77% of them singletons. The sequenced material came from memory (CD45RA-) CD4+ T cells from blood. The receptors were gathered from a human donor in good health.

V usage is TRBV5-1 and J usage is TRBJ1-1, with 10 bases fitting TRBD1. Trimming at V came to 6 bases and at J to 5 bases, leaving 10 bases not matched to a gene. Germline V gene sequence: CDR1 SGHRS, CDR2 YFSETQ. The CDR3 is made up of 15 amino acids. This chain's CDR3 is CASKRGTGEVTEAFF. CDR3 sequence (DNA): TGCGCCAGCAAGCGGGGGACAGGGGAGGTAACTGAAGCTTTCTTT.

The chain combines TRBV7-9 with TRBJ2-3; D is uncertain. With 4 bases removed from V and 6 bases from J, the gap between germline ends came to 5 bases. The germline V gene has CDR1 SEHNR and CDR2 FQNEAQ (reference sequence). The CDR3 spans 11 residues. The CDR3 is CASSSYDTQYF. As DNA, the CDR3 is TGTGCCAGCAGCTCCTACGATACGCAGTATTTT.

The chain has TRBV7-2 and TRBJ1-3; TRBD1 might be the D (5 bases). V was clipped by 3 bases and J by 3 bases, with 9 bases between them. This CDR3 spans 14 amino acids. The germline gives CDR1 SGHTA, CDR2 FQGNSA. CDR3 residues: CASSLGGFGNTIYF. The CDR3 DNA follows: TGTGCCAGCAGCTTGGGGGGATTTGGAAACACCATATATTTT.

V gene TRBV5-1 combines with J gene TRBJ2-5; no firm D call. Trimming removed 0 bases at V and 0 bases at J, with 9 bases between. This CDR3 is 15 amino acids long. Per germline, CDR1 SGHRS and CDR2 YFSETQ. This CDR3 is CASSLALQYQETQYF. The CDR3 DNA follows: TGCGCCAGCAGCTTGGCTTTGCAGTACCAAGAGACCCAGTACTTC.

The gene calls are TRBV30 and TRBJ2-5; D not certain. CDR3 length: 11 residues. Deletions cut 0 bases from V and 4 bases from J, with 3 bases between. Germline CDR1 is GTSNPN and CDR2 is SVGIG (reference sequence). The CDR3 DNA is TGTGCCTGGAGTGTCGGAGAGACCCAGTACTTC. Protein product: CAWSVGETQYF.

This sequence joins TRBV6-1 and TRBJ1-2, with D uncertain. The germline gives CDR1 MNHNS, CDR2 SASEGT. This CDR3 comprises 14 residues. The germline V and J ends were trimmed by 1 base and 7 bases, with 13 bases remaining between them. CDR3 residues: CASSEVGRQRGYTF. In DNA, the CDR3 is TGTGCCAGCAGTGAAGTCGGCAGGCAGCGTGGCTACACCTTC.

The chain has TRBV9 and TRBJ1-1, with a weak D call TRBD1 (6 bases). The CDR3 has 12 amino acids. The V end was cut by 4 bases, the J end by 11 bases, with 15 bases between. The V gene's germline CDR1 is SGDLS and CDR2 YYNGEE. CDR3 region: CASSPDGGSAFF. The DNA of the CDR3 is TGTGCCAGCAGCCCAGACGGGGGCTCGGCTTTCTTT.

This clone was seen more than once but under ten times. J is TRBJ1-4 and V is TRBV4-1; D call uncertain. The CDR3 length is 15 residues. V shed 0 bases and J shed 5 bases, with 10 bases lying between them. Germline V gene sequence: CDR1 MGHRA, CDR2 YSYEKL. The CDR3 sequence is CASSQEVSSNEKLFF. CDR3 DNA: TGCGCCAGCAGCCAAGAGGTCTCGTCAAATGAAAAACTGTTTTTT.

About this clone itself: It is unclear where the CDR3 begins or ends on the DNA, so no DNA is shown, and the CDR3 is as TCRdb lists it. At the DNA level, this CDR3 is encoded by other sequences in the same sample as well. The chain carries TRBV25-1 and TRBJ1-1. Germline CDR1 MGHDK, CDR2 SYGVNS. Ends included, the CDR3 has 11 residues. The CDR3 spells CASSVGIGAFF.

The CDR3 bases are TGTGCCAGCAGTTGGTATGGGGCTGAAGCTTTCTTT. Amino acid sequence: CASSWYGAEAFF. The rearrangement uses TRBV11-3 and TRBJ1-1; no definite D call. The CDR3 covers 12 residues. Trimming left V 6 bases short and J 6 bases short, with 11 bases between. The germline CDR1 and CDR2 sequences are SGHNT and YENEEA. The full variable domain, in which reference TRBV11-3 and TRBJ1-1 provide the parts outside the CDR3, is EAGVVQSPRYKIIEKKQPVAFWCNPISGHNTLYWYLQNLGQGPELLIRYENEEAVDDSQLPKDRFSAERLKGVDSTLKIQPAELGDSAVYLCASSWYGAEAFFGQGTRLTVV.

This chain uses TRBV6-1 with TRBJ2-3, with D unclear. The CDR3 has 17 residues. Trimming took 1 base from V and 1 from J, leaving 15 bases between them. Germline CDR1 reads MNHNS; CDR2 reads SASEGT. The chain's CDR3 is CASSEGMNLRGTDTQYF. Written as DNA, the CDR3 is TGTGCCAGCAGTGAAGGTATGAACCTAAGGGGCACAGATACGCAGTATTTT.

V usage is TRBV9 and J usage is TRBJ2-1; a possible D gene is TRBD2 (6 bases). Between the trimmed V and J ends, which lost 0 bases and 3 bases, there was a span of 10 bases. The CDR3 totals 15 residues. Germline V gives CDR1 SGDLS, CDR2 YYNGEE. CDR3 nucleotides: TGTGCCAGCAGCGTAGGGGACTCACTCTACAATGAGCAGTTCTTC. Protein sequence: CASSVGDSLYNEQFF.

V is TRBV10-2 and J is TRBJ2-7; D may be TRBD2 (5 bases). Looked up from germline, CDR1 is WSHSY and CDR2 is SAAADI. The V gene lost 0 bases and the J gene lost 2 bases, with 20 bases spanning the gap. This CDR3 spans 18 amino acids. In DNA, the CDR3 is TGCGCCAGCAGTGAGTCGGTTTTTTCCGGACTGGATCCCTACGAGCAGTACTTC. Its protein is CASSESVFSGLDPYEQYF.

The chain carries TRBV5-4 and TRBJ1-2; D not certain. This CDR3 region has 12 residues. The germline V gene encodes CDR1 SGHNT and CDR2 YYREEE (reference sequence). The V end lost 3 bases, the J end lost 7 bases, and 10 bases lay between the germline ends. In DNA form, the CDR3 reads TGTGCCAGCAGCTGGCCTGGGAGTGGCTACACCTTC. It translates to CASSWPGSGYTF.

The J gene is TRBJ2-5, the V gene TRBV5-4; possibly TRBD2 for D (6 bases). The CDR3 is made up of 14 amino acids. Trimming cost V 4 bases and J 2 bases, with 12 bases left between them. CDR1 and CDR2 from the germline V gene are SGHNT and YYREEE (reference sequence). The CDR3 loop reads CASSPSGRQETQYF. The CDR3 DNA is TGTGCCAGCAGCCCGAGCGGGCGGCAAGAGACCCAGTACTTC.

The sample holds a few counts of this clone. CDR3 sequence reads: CASSPGVMNTEAFF. CDR3 DNA: TGTGCCAGCAGTCCAGGGGTTATGAACACTGAAGCTTTCTTT. This rearrangement joins TRBV7-6 to TRBJ1-1; possibly TRBD1 for D (6 bases). V was pared by 6 bases and J by 0 bases, with 11 bases between. The germline gives CDR1 SGHVS, CDR2 FNYEAQ. The CDR3 contains 14 residues.

The chain joins TRBV2 to TRBJ2-1; 15 nucleotides match TRBD2. Germline V lookup: CDR1 SNHLY, CDR2 FYNNEI. V lost 6 bases, J lost 5 bases, and 11 bases stayed unmatched. The CDR3 contains 18 residues. In DNA form, the CDR3 reads TGTGCCAGCAGAGGACTAGCGGGAGGGCCCGCCCCCAACAATGAGCAGTTCTTC. Translating it yields CASRGLAGGPAPNNEQFF. Full variable domain (remainder filled in from reference TRBV2 and TRBJ2-1): EPEVTQTPSHQVTQMGQEVILRCVPISNHLYFYWYRQILGQKVEFLVSFYNNEISEKSEIFDDQFSVERPDGSNFTLKIRSTKLEDSAMYFCASRGLAGGPAPNNEQFFGPGTRLTVL.

This clone was detected a few times. J is TRBJ1-1 and V is TRBV5-1; possibly TRBD1 for D (5 bases). CDR3 length: 15 amino acids. V gave up 0 bases and J gave up 0 bases, with 9 bases separating them. Looked up from germline, CDR1 is SGHRS and CDR2 is YFSETQ. The CDR3 nucleotides read TGCGCCAGCAGCTTGGAGACGGACATGAACACTGAAGCTTTCTTT. It yields the protein CASSLETDMNTEAFF.

This clone appeared a single time. The chain has TRBV29-1 and TRBJ2-2; 14 positions agree with TRBD2. V lost 6 bases to trimming and J lost 2 bases; unmatched junction nucleotides: 11. Germline V lookup: CDR1 SQVTM, CDR2 ANQGSEA. This CDR3 comprises 18 residues. The CDR3 bases are TGCAGCGTGTCCGGGACTAGCGGGAGTCGCGTAAACACCGGGGAGCTGTTTTTT. Amino acid sequence: CSVSGTSGSRVNTGELFF.

The CDR3 sequence: CASSLAPGENYGYTF. The CDR3 nucleotides are TGTGCCAGCAGCTTAGCTCCCGGGGAGAACTATGGCTACACCTTC. This chain uses TRBV11-2 with TRBJ1-2; D not certain. This CDR3 has 15 residues. The V end lost 1 base, the J end lost 2 bases, and 11 bases lay between the germline ends. Germline V gives CDR1 SGHAT, CDR2 FQNNGV. Together with reference TRBV11-2 and TRBJ1-2, the CDR3 gives the full variable domain: EAGVAQSPRYKIIEKRQSVAFWCNPISGHATLYWYQQILGQGPKLLIQFQNNGVVDDSQLPKDRFSAERLKGVDSTLKIQPAKLEDSAVYLCASSLAPGENYGYTFGSGTRLTVV.

The rearrangement joins TRBV18 to TRBJ2-5, with 9 bases identical to TRBD1. The CDR3 is 20 residues long. The V and J ends lost 1 base and 2 bases, in that order; junction bases with no gene match: 17. CDR1 is KGHSH and CDR2 is LQKENI in the germline V gene. CDR3 coding DNA: TGTGCCAGCTCACCACGAACAGGGGGCAATGGGTCACGGCCACAAGAGACCCAGTACTTC. This translates into CASSPRTGGNGSRPQETQYF.

The rearrangement joins TRBV7-2 to TRBJ1-2; 7 positions agree with TRBD1. The germline gives CDR1 SGHTA, CDR2 FQGNSA. The CDR3 runs to 14 residues. The J segment lost 7 bases and the V segment lost 1 base, leaving 6 bases of the junction unmatched. The CDR3 nucleotides are TGTGCCAGCAGCTTAGAGACAGGGATTTTTGGCTACACCTTC. Its protein is CASSLETGIFGYTF.

The gene calls are TRBV11-3 and TRBJ2-1, with D unclear. CDR3 size: 13 residues. V gave up 0 bases and J gave up 8 bases, with 8 bases separating them. Germline V gene lookup returns CDR1 SGHNT and CDR2 YENEEA. The CDR3, as DNA: TGTGCCAGCAGCTTAGATAATTTTTATGAGCAGTTCTTC. Its translation: CASSLDNFYEQFF.

The gene calls are TRBV19 and TRBJ2-7; TRBD2 agrees at 10 bases. The CDR3 runs 17 residues. Germline V gives CDR1 LNHDA, CDR2 SQIVND (reference sequence). Losses at the gene ends were 6 bases for V and 1 base for J; bases not matched to a gene: 12. This CDR3 is CASSPGLASQGSYEQYF. For the CDR3, the DNA is TGTGCCAGTAGCCCGGGACTAGCGAGTCAGGGATCCTACGAGCAGTACTTC.

This clone was counted a single time. The J gene is TRBJ2-5, the V gene TRBV7-6; D is uncertain. Per the germline V gene, CDR1 is SGHVS and CDR2 is FNYEAQ. CDR3 length equals 12 residues. Deletions cut 4 bases from V and 2 bases from J, with 5 bases between. CDR3 in DNA: TGTGCCAGCAGCTCATCTCAAGAGACCCAGTACTTC. Its translation is CASSSSQETQYF.

V gene TRBV4-2 combines with J gene TRBJ2-7; D is perhaps TRBD1 or TRBD2 (5 bases each). V shed 0 bases and J shed 4 bases, with 19 bases lying between them. CDR3 size: 17 residues. Germline lookup yields CDR1 LGHNA and CDR2 YNFKEQ. This CDR3 is CASSQDWGTRDGYEQYF. In DNA form, the CDR3 reads TGTGCCAGCAGCCAAGACTGGGGGACCCGGGACGGGTACGAGCAGTACTTC.

The CDR3 loop is CASSWSTGGNTEAFF. As DNA, the CDR3 is TGCGCCAGCAGCTGGTCTACAGGGGGGAACACTGAAGCTTTCTTT. The rearrangement joins TRBV5-1 to TRBJ1-1, with TRBD1 matching over 8 bases. The V gene's germline CDR1 is SGHRS and CDR2 YFSETQ. The CDR3 spans 15 residues. V lost 3 bases, J lost 1 base, and 5 bases stayed unmatched.

This chain connects TRBV7-9 to TRBJ1-1, with a tentative D call TRBD1 (5 bases). This CDR3 has 17 amino acids. Germline V gene sequence: CDR1 SEHNR, CDR2 FQNEAQ (reference sequence). Between the trimmed V and J ends, which lost 5 bases and 2 bases, there was a span of 21 bases. CDR3 coding DNA: TGTGCCAGCAGCCAAATTTCTCGGACACTTCTCAACACTGAAGCTTTCTTT. As protein: CASSQISRTLLNTEAFF.

The chain carries TRBV5-1 and TRBJ1-1; D is ambiguous. The CDR3 is made up of 14 amino acids. The V end was cut by 4 bases, the J end by 0 bases, with 10 bases between. Germline lookup yields CDR1 SGHRS and CDR2 YFSETQ. CDR3 region: CASSPGSMNTEAFF. The CDR3 DNA reads TGCGCCAGCAGCCCGGGAAGTATGAACACTGAAGCTTTCTTT.

The J gene is TRBJ2-7, the V gene TRBV5-8; tentatively, D is TRBD1 or TRBD2 (5 bases each). Germline loops: CDR1 SGHTS, CDR2 YDEGEE. V was trimmed by 5 bases and J by 1 base, leaving 16 bases between them. This CDR3 is built from 15 residues. CDR3 sequence: CASSPVRWGSYEQYF. The CDR3 DNA reads as TGTGCCAGCAGTCCGGTGAGGTGGGGGTCCTACGAGCAGTACTTC.